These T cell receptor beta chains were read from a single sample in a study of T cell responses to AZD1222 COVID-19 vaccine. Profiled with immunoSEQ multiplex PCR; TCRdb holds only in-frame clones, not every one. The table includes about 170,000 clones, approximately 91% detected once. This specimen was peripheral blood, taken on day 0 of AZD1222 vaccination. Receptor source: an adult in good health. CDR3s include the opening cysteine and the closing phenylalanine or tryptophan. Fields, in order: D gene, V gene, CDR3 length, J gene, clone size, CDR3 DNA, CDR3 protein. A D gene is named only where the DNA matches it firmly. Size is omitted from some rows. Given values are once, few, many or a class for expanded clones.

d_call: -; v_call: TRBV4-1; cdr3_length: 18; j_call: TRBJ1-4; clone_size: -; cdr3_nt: TGCGCCAGCAGCCCCCCGTGGGACCGACAGGCGAAAGAGGAAAAACTGTTTTTT; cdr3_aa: CASSPPWDRQAKEEKLFF
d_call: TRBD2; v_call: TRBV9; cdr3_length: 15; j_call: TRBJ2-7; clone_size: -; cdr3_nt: TGTGCCAGCAGCGTAGGGACTAGCGGGGGTTACGAGCAGTACTTC; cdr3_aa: CASSVGTSGGYEQYF
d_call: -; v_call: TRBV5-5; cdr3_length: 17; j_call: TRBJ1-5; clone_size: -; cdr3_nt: TGTGCCAGCAGCTCACATGCCAGGGCGGGTAGCAATCAGCCCCAGCATTTT; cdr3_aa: CASSSHARAGSNQPQHF
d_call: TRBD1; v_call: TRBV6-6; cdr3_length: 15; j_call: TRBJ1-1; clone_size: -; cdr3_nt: TGTGCCAGCAGTTTACAGGGGGAGGTGTACACTGAAGCTTTCTTT; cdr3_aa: CASSLQGEVYTEAFF
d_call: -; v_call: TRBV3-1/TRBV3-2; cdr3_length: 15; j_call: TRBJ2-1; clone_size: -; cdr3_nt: TGTGCCAGCAGCCGGAAGAAACAGGGGGGGAATGAGCAGTTCTTC; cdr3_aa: CASSRKKQGGNEQFF
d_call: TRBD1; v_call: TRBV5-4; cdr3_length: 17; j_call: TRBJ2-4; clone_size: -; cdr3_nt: TGTGCCAGCAGCTCGCTGGAAGGGGGCTTTGGCAAAAACATTCAGTACTTC; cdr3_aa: CASSSLEGGFGKNIQYF
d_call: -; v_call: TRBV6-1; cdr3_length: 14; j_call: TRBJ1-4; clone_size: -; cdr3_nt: TGTGCCAGCAAAACGAAATGGACGGGTGAAAAACTGTTTTTT; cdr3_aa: CASKTKWTGEKLFF
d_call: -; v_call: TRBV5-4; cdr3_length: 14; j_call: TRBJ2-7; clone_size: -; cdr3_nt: TGTGCCAGCAGCTTCGACAGCCGCCCGGGCGAGCAGTACTTC; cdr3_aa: CASSFDSRPGEQYF
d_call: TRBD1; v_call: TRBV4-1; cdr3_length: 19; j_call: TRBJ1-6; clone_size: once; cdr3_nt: TGCGCCAGCAGCCAAGATCCCCTACGACAGGGAATCTATAATTCACCCCTCCACTTT; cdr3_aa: CASSQDPLRQGIYNSPLHF
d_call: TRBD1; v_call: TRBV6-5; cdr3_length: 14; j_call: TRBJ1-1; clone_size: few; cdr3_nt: TGTGCCAGCAGTCCGGACAGGGTCAGCACTGAAGCTTTCTTT; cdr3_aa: CASSPDRVSTEAFF
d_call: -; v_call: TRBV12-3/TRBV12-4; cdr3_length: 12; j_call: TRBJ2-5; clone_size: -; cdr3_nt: TGTGCCAGCAGTTTAGAAGATGGAACCCAGTACTTC; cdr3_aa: CASSLEDGTQYF
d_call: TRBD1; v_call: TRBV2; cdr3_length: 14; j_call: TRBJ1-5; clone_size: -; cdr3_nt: TGTGCCAGCAGTGGTCGACAGGGTAATCAGCCCCAGCATTTT; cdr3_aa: CASSGRQGNQPQHF
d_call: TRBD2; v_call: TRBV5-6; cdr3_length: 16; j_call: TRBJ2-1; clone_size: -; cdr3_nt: TGTGCCAGCAGCCCGGGACTAGCGGGAGCCTACAATGAGCAGTTCTTC; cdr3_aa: CASSPGLAGAYNEQFF
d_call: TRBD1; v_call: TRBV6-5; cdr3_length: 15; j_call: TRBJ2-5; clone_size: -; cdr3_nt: TGTGCCAGCAGCGGTGGGACAGGGGGTGGAGAGACCCAGTACTTC; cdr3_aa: CASSGGTGGGETQYF
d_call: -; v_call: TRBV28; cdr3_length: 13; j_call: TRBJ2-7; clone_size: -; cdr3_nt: TGTGCCAGCAGACCACAGGGTCTCTACGAGCAGTACTTC; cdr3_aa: CASRPQGLYEQYF
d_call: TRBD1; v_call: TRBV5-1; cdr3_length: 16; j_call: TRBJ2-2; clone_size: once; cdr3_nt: TGCGCCAGCAGCTTGACGGGACAGGCGAACACCGGGGAGCTGTTTTTT; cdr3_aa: CASSLTGQANTGELFF
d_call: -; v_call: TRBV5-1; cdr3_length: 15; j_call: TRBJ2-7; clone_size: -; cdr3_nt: TGCGCCAGCAGAAGGTTCGGGGGAGAAGCCTACGAGCAGTACTTC; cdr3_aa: CASRRFGGEAYEQYF
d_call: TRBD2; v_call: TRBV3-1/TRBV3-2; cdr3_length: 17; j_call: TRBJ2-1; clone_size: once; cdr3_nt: TGTGCCAGCAGCCAAGCGAAGGCGGGAGGTACAGACAATGAGCAGTTCTTC; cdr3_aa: CASSQAKAGGTDNEQFF
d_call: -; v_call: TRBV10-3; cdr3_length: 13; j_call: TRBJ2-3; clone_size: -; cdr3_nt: TGTGCCATCAGACCGGAAAGGACAGATACGCAGTATTTT; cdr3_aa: CAIRPERTDTQYF
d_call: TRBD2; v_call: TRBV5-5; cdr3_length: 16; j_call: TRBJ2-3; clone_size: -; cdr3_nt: TGTGCCAGCAGATCGAGCGGGGGCGGATGGACAGATACGCAGTATTTT; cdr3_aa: CASRSSGGGWTDTQYF
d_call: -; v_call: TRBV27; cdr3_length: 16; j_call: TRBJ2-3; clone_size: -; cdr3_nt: TGTGCCAGCAGTTTATCCCGTGGCAGCGGAACAGATACGCAGTATTTT; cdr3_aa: CASSLSRGSGTDTQYF
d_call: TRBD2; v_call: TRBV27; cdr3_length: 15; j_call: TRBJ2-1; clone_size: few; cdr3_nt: TGTGCCAGCAAACTAGCGGGAGCCCCAGGAAATGAGCAGTTCTTC; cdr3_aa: CASKLAGAPGNEQFF
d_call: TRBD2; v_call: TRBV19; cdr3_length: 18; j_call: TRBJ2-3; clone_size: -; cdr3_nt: TGTGCCAGTAGTTGGACGGGACTAGCGGGGGGGCCCGGGGCTACGCAGTATTTT; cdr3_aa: CASSWTGLAGGPGATQYF
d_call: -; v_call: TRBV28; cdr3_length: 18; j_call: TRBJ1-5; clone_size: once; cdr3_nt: TGTGCCAGCAGTTTAACCCCGGCAGGGATCGGAAGCAATCAGCCCCAGCATTTT; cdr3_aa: CASSLTPAGIGSNQPQHF
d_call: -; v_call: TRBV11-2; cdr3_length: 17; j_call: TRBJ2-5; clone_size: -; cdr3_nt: TGTGCCAGCAGCTTAGATGAGCGAAGGGGCGCAGTCGAGACCCAGTACTTC; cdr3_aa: CASSLDERRGAVETQYF
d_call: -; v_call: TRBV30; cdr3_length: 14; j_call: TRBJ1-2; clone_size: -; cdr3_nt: TGTGCCTGGAGTGCCCGGGGGGCTAACTATGGCTACACCTTC; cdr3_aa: CAWSARGANYGYTF
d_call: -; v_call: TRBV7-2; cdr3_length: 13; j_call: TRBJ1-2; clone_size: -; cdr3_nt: TGTGCCAGCAGCGTCGGGGCAAACTATGGCTACACCTTC; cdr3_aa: CASSVGANYGYTF
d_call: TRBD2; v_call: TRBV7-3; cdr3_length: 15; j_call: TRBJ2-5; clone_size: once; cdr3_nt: TGTGCCAGCAGCTTAACAGCGGGAGGCCAAGAGACCCAGTACTTC; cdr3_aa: CASSLTAGGQETQYF
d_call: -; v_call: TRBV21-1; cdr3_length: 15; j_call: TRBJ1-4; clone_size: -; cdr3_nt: TGTGCCAGCAGCAAGGGCGCCAGGGTTGGAGAAAAACTGTTTTTT; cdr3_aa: CASSKGARVGEKLFF
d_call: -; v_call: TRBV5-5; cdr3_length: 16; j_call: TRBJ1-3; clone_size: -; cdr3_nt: TGTGCCAGCAGGCTTCATGAGGGAACCTCTGGAAACACCATATATTTT; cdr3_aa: CASRLHEGTSGNTIYF
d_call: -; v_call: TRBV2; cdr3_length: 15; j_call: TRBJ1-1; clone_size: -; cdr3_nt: TGTGCCAGCAGTGAAGGGACAGCCTTACGGGGTGAAGCTTTCTTT; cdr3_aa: CASSEGTALRGEAFF
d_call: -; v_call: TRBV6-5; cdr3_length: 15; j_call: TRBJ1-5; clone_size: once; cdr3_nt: TGTGCCAGCAGAAAAACACGGAGAGACAATCAGCCCCAGCATTTT; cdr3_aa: CASRKTRRDNQPQHF
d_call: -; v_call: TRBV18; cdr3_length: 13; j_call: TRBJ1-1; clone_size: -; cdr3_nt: TGTGCCAGCTCACCAACAGGGACCACTGAAGCTTTCTTT; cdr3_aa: CASSPTGTTEAFF
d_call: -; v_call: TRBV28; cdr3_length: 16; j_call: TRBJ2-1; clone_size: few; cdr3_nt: TGTGCCAGCACCTACAGACTAGGGCGGTCCTACAATGAGCAGTTCTTC; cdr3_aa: CASTYRLGRSYNEQFF
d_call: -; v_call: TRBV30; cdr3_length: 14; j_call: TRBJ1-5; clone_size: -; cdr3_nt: TGTGCCTTGGCTTATAGCTATAGCAATCAGCCCCAGCATTTT; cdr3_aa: CALAYSYSNQPQHF
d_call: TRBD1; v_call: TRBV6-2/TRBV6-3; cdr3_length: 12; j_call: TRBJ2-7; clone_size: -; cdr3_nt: TGTGCCAGCAGTTACACAGGGGTCGAGCAGTACTTC; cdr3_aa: CASSYTGVEQYF
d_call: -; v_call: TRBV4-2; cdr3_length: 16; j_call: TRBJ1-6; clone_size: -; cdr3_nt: TGTGCCAGCAGCCCTTCCCCCAGCTCCTATAATTCACCCCTCCACTTT; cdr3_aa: CASSPSPSSYNSPLHF
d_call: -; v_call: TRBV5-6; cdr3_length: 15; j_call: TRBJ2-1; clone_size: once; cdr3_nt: TGTGCCAGCCTCGGCGGGCGGGTCGACTACAATGAGCAGTTCTTC; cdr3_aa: CASLGGRVDYNEQFF
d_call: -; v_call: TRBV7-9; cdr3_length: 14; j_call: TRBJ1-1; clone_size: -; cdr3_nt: TGTGCCAGCAGCTTAGGACAGTCGAACACTGAAGCTTTCTTT; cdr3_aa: CASSLGQSNTEAFF
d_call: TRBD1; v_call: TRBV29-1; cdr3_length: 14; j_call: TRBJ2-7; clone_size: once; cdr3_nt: TGCAGCGCTAAACCGGACAGGGCCAGCTACGAGCAGTACTTC; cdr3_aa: CSAKPDRASYEQYF
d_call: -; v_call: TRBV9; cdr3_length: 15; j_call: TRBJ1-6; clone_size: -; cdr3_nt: TGTGCCAGCAGCGCACCCGGGACAACCAATTCACCCCTCCACTTT; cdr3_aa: CASSAPGTTNSPLHF
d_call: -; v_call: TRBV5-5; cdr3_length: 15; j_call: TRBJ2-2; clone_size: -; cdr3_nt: TGTGCCAGCAGCCCCACAGGGCGACCTACCGGGGAGCTGTTTTTT; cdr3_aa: CASSPTGRPTGELFF
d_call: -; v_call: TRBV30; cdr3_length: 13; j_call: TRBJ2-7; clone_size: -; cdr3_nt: TGTGCCTGGCGGGACTTGAGCTCCTACGAGCAGTACTTC; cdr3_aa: CAWRDLSSYEQYF
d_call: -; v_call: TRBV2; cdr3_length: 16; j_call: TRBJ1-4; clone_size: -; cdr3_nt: TGTGCCAGCAGCCCCAACAGGGACCCCCAAGGCGAAAAACTGTTTTTT; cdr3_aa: CASSPNRDPQGEKLFF
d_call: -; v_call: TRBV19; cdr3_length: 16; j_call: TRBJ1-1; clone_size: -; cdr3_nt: TGTGCCAGTAGTAGATACACGGGCTCATGGAACACTGAAGCTTTCTTT; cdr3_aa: CASSRYTGSWNTEAFF
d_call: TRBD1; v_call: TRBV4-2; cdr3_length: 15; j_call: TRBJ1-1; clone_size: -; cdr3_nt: TGTGCCAGCAGCCAAGAGGACAGGGGGAACACTGAAGCTTTCTTT; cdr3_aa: CASSQEDRGNTEAFF
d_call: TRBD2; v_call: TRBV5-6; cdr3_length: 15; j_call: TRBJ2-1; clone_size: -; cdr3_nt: TGTGCCAGCAGCCTTCCGGGACTAGGCTACAATGAGCAGTTCTTC; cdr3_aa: CASSLPGLGYNEQFF
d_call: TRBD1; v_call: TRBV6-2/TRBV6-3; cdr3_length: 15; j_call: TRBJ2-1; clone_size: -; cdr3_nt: TGTGCCAGCAGTCGCACAGGGGTTCCCTACAATGAGCAGTTCTTC; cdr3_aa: CASSRTGVPYNEQFF